This note documents a single TCR beta chain sequence. One end of the junction varies from germline; a read error may be responsible. For sequencing, patients were chosen who had shown expansion of CD8+CD57+ cells by flow cytometry. CDR1 is SGHTA and CDR2 is FQGNSA in the germline V gene. The CDR3 has 16 amino acids. The data originate from a study of CD8+CD57+ T cells in acquired aplastic anemia. Profiling of TCR beta VDJ combinations and CDR3 sequences used genomic DNA as template. TCRdb reprocessed the reads via MiXCR and lists one record per CDR3 protein. This table holds roughly 200,000 distinct CDR3 sequences, 55% to 65% found once.

This TCR derives from a human donor with aplastic anemia. Sample: sorted CD4+, CD8+, or CD8+CD57+ T cells (not recorded which) from PBMCs. This sequence joins TRBV7-2 and TRBJ2-2; 9 bases fit TRBD1. CDR3 sequence (DNA): TGTGCCAGCAGCACCCACGCGGGACAGGGTAATAAGGAGCAGTTTTTT. Amino acid sequence: CASSTHAGQGNKEQFF.